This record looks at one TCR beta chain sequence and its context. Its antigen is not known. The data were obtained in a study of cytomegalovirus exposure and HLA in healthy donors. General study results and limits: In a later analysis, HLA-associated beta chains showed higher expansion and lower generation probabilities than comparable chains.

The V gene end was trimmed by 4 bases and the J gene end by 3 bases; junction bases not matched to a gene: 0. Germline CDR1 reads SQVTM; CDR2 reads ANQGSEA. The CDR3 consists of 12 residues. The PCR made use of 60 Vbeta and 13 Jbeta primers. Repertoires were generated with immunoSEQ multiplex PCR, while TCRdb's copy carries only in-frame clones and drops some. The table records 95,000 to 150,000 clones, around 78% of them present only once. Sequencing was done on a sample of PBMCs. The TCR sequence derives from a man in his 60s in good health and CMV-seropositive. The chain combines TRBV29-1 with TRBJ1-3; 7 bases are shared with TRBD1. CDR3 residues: CSVGQGGNTIYF. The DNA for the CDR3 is TGCAGCGTTGGACAGGGTGGAAACACCATATATTTT.